The 6 T cell receptor beta chains below were found in one sample sequenced in a study of T cell responses to AZD1222 COVID-19 vaccine. Assay: immunoSEQ multiplex PCR; the TCRdb copy retains only in-frame clones and omits some. The table lists approximately 120,000 clones, around 89% of them singletons. Material: peripheral blood, obtained on day 0 of MenACWY control vaccination. Receptors originate from an adult in good health.

The CDR3 nucleotides are TGTGCCAGCAGTTTTGAAACGAACTATGGCTACACCTTC. It specifies CASSFETNYGYTF. The chain recombines TRBV12-3 or TRBV12-4 with TRBJ1-2, with D unclear. Trimming shortened V by 3 bases and J by 2 bases, and 7 bases separated the two germline ends. The CDR3 covers 13 residues.

The chain is built from TRBV29-1 and TRBJ1-5, with D unresolved. The CDR3 is 12 residues long. Germline lookup yields CDR1 SQVTM and CDR2 ANQGSEA. The germline V and J ends were trimmed by 4 bases and 5 bases, with 9 bases remaining between them. CDR3 sequence: CSVVASDQPQHF. In DNA, the CDR3 is TGCAGCGTTGTCGCCTCCGATCAGCCCCAGCATTTT.

J is TRBJ2-3 and V is TRBV28; D uncertain. Trimming shortened V by 2 bases and J by 2 bases, and 11 bases separated the two germline ends. Germline V gene lookup returns CDR1 MDHEN and CDR2 SYDVKM. The CDR3 is 15 amino acids. The CDR3 DNA follows: TGTGCCAGCAGTTTAGGGTGGAGCACCACAGATACGCAGTATTTT. Encoded protein: CASSLGWSTTDTQYF.

V is TRBV6-5 and J is TRBJ1-3; the D gene is possibly TRBD1 (5 bases). Germline lookup yields CDR1 MNHEY and CDR2 SVGAGI. The V gene lost 0 bases and the J gene lost 0 bases, with 6 bases spanning the gap. There are 15 residues in the CDR3. CDR3 region: CASSYSRGSGNTIYF. CDR3 in DNA: TGTGCCAGCAGTTACTCGAGGGGCTCTGGAAACACCATATATTTT.

This clone was recorded once. The chain has TRBV11-3 and TRBJ2-1, with TRBD2 matching over 13 bases. The CDR3 has 20 residues. V shed 3 bases and J 3 bases; nucleotides not matched to a gene: 14. Germline CDR1 reads SGHNT; CDR2 reads YENEEA. The CDR3 coding sequence is TGTGCCAGCAGCTTTCCCCTTCTCACTAGCGGGAGGGCAGACTACAATGAGCAGTTCTTC. This sequence encodes CASSFPLLTSGRADYNEQFF.

This clone was observed a handful of times. The chain employs TRBV5-6 and TRBJ2-3; 12 positions match TRBD2. Germline V gene sequence: CDR1 SGHDT, CDR2 YYEEEE. Trimming took 0 bases from V and 2 from J; bases not matched to a gene: 1. The CDR3 is 16 residues long. The CDR3 DNA reads TGTGCCAGCAGCTTGGGACTAGCGGGGGTCACAGATACGCAGTATTTT. This gives the protein CASSLGLAGVTDTQYF.